This entry lists 28 T cell receptor beta chains sequenced from one sample in a study of response to subunit inactivated influenza vaccine. One entry per CDR3 protein results from TCRdb running MiXCR on the RT-PCR reads. The data contain roughly 570,000 distinct CDR3 sequences, 12% to 15% of them singletons. The source was PBMCs from blood, collected 11 to 12 days after vaccination. The origin of the receptors is a man in his forties or fifties who received an inactivated influenza vaccine.

The gene calls are TRBV12-3 or TRBV12-4 and TRBJ1-6, with a tentative D call TRBD1 (5 bases). The CDR3 is 12 residues long. V shed 8 bases and J shed 7 bases, with 9 bases lying between them. CDR3 DNA: TGTGCCAGCGGGGCAGGCAATTCACCCCTCCACTTT. Amino acid sequence: CASGAGNSPLHF.

This clonotype was recorded many times. The chain combines TRBV4-3 with TRBJ2-1; D ambiguous. Germline V gene sequence: CDR1 LGHNA, CDR2 YSLEER. Trimming took 0 bases from V and 4 from J, leaving 7 bases between them. The CDR3 extends over 14 amino acids. This chain's CDR3 is CASSQDRRYNEQFF. The CDR3 coding sequence is TGCGCCAGCAGCCAAGATCGCAGGTACAATGAGCAGTTCTTC.

This clonotype has a count of ten or more. The genes are TRBV12-3 or TRBV12-4 and TRBJ2-7, with a weak D call TRBD2 (5 bases). V shed 2 bases and J shed 3 bases, with 8 bases lying between them. CDR3 size: 13 residues. CDR3 DNA sequence: TGTGCCAGCAGTTTAAGAGGGCTCTACGAGCAGTACTTC. The encoded protein is CASSLRGLYEQYF.

The chain recombines TRBV10-3 with TRBJ1-5; unclear D gene. Germline V gene data show CDR1 as ENHRY and CDR2 as SYGVKD. The CDR3 runs 12 residues. Trimming pared 9 bases from V and 0 bases from J, leaving 6 bases between. CDR3 residues: CAISNSNQPQHF. The CDR3 nucleotides read TGTGCCATAAGTAATAGCAATCAGCCCCAGCATTTT.

This clonotype was seen at least ten times. This chain links TRBV12-3 or TRBV12-4 with TRBJ2-1; D is perhaps TRBD1 (7 bases). Trimming took 5 bases from V and 7 from J, leaving 15 bases between them. The CDR3 contains 14 residues. This CDR3 reads CASSPRSGGNEQFF. CDR3 in DNA: TGTGCCAGCAGTCCCCGTTCAGGGGGGAATGAGCAGTTCTTC.

The V and J genes are TRBV6-5 and TRBJ2-5, with D tentatively TRBD2 (7 bases). V was clipped by 0 bases and J by 1 base, with 12 bases between them. This CDR3 is 16 amino acids long. Looked up from germline, CDR1 is MNHEY and CDR2 is SVGAGI. CDR3 protein: CASSYSGGGAQETQYF. DNA for the CDR3: TGTGCCAGCAGTTACTCCGGTGGGGGGGCCCAAGAGACCCAGTACTTC.

The chain carries TRBV11-2 and TRBJ2-7; D may correspond to TRBD1 or TRBD2 (5 bases each). The length of the CDR3 is 15 residues. V lost 2 bases and J 0 bases, leaving 11 bases between the germline ends. Per germline, CDR1 SGHAT and CDR2 FQNNGV. CDR3 DNA: TGTGCCAGCAGCTTATGGGACGGGCGCTCCTACGAGCAGTACTTC. Translated, it gives CASSLWDGRSYEQYF.

There are a few counts of this clonotype. The gene calls are TRBV5-1 and TRBJ2-7; weak D call: TRBD1 (7 bases). This CDR3 spans 13 amino acids. Germline V gene lookup returns CDR1 SGHRS and CDR2 YFSETQ. V lost 5 bases and J lost 6, with 15 bases in between. The CDR3 region is CASRGGTVSEQYF. The CDR3 nucleotides read TGCGCCAGCAGAGGAGGGACAGTCTCCGAGCAGTACTTC.

This clonotype has more than one count but fewer than ten. V is TRBV6-5 and J is TRBJ2-7; a weak D match, TRBD2 (5 bases). The germline V and J ends were trimmed by 5 bases and 3 bases, with 20 bases remaining between them. Germline CDR1 MNHEY, CDR2 SVGAGI. CDR3 length: 16 amino acids. CDR3 protein: CASSNPRGGLYYEQYF. The CDR3 coding sequence is TGTGCCAGCAGTAACCCCCGGGGTGGGTTATACTACGAGCAGTACTTC.

This clonotype was observed a few times. The V and J genes are TRBV12-3 or TRBV12-4 and TRBJ2-3; 10 nucleotides align to TRBD2. V was pared by 5 bases and J by 2 bases, with 7 bases of the junction left unmatched. The CDR3 consists of 16 residues. The DNA for the CDR3 is TGTGCCAGCAGTCGACCAGGACTAGCGGTCACAGATACGCAGTATTTT. This codes for CASSRPGLAVTDTQYF.

The table lists this clonotype with a few counts. The genes are TRBV6-5 and TRBJ2-7; 9 nucleotides align to TRBD2. Germline V gene data show CDR1 as MNHEY and CDR2 as SVGAGI. The ends lost 0 bases at V and 4 bases at J; junction bases unmatched: 7. This CDR3 spans 16 amino acids. The CDR3: CASSYSMGLAGYEQYF. The CDR3 bases are TGTGCCAGCAGTTACTCGATGGGACTAGCTGGATACGAGCAGTACTTC.

There are a few counts of this clonotype. The chain recombines TRBV20-1 with TRBJ2-3; 11 bases map to TRBD1. CDR3 size: 15 residues. Germline V CDR1 and CDR2: DFQATT, SNEGSKA (reference sequence). V lost 6 bases to trimming and J lost 6 bases; unmatched junction nucleotides: 11. The CDR3 loop reads CSAGKRTGGMDTQYF. CDR3 sequence (DNA): TGCAGTGCCGGCAAGAGGACAGGGGGCATGGATACGCAGTATTTT.

This clonotype showed up just a few times. The rearrangement uses TRBV24-1 and TRBJ2-1; D call uncertain. This CDR3 has 15 amino acids. The V and J ends lost 2 bases and 5 bases respectively, with 12 bases between them. Per the germline V gene, CDR1 is KGHDR and CDR2 is SFDVKD. The CDR3: CATSDSGLANNEQFF. The CDR3 nucleotides read TGTGCCACCAGTGATTCGGGTCTGGCCAACAATGAGCAGTTCTTC.

This chain uses TRBV12-3 or TRBV12-4 with TRBJ2-4; D perhaps matches TRBD1 (7 bases). The V end lost 5 bases, the J end lost 6 bases, and 17 bases lay between the germline ends. CDR3 length: 15 residues. CDR3 residues: CASSGRQGEANIQYF. CDR3 bases: TGTGCCAGCAGTGGCCGTCAGGGGGAGGCAAACATTCAGTACTTC.

This clonotype was recorded at least ten times. The rearrangement joins TRBV4-3 to TRBJ2-3; a weak D match, TRBD2 (6 bases). CDR1 and CDR2 from the germline V gene are LGHNA and YSLEER. The CDR3 loop spans 15 amino acids. Trimming stripped 0 bases from V and 5 bases from J, with 12 bases between. CDR3 coding DNA: TGCGCCAGCAGCCAAGATTGGACTAAGGGAGATACGCAGTATTTT. Encoded protein: CASSQDWTKGDTQYF.

This rearrangement joins TRBV4-1 to TRBJ2-3; 10 bases map to TRBD1. The J segment lost 4 bases and the V segment lost 2 bases, leaving 3 bases of the junction unmatched. CDR3 length: 15 residues. The germline CDR1 and CDR2 sequences are MGHRA and YSYEKL. The CDR3 region has the DNA TGCGCCAGCAGCCAACTAGGGACAGGGGCAGATACGCAGTATTTT. As protein: CASSQLGTGADTQYF.

The J gene is TRBJ1-1, the V gene TRBV11-2; D remains unclear. The V end was cut by 4 bases, the J end by 0 bases, with 24 bases between. CDR1 and CDR2 (germline): SGHAT, FQNNGV. The CDR3 totals 19 residues. The CDR3 nucleotides are TGTGCCAGCAGCTCCCAAAGGGTCAGACAACCGAAAATGAACACTGAAGCTTTCTTT. Translated: CASSSQRVRQPKMNTEAFF.

The rearrangement uses TRBV12-3 or TRBV12-4 and TRBJ1-2; 12 positions match TRBD1. The CDR3 is 18 amino acids. With V trimmed by 6 bases and J by 4 bases, 15 bases remained unmatched. The CDR3: CASRGPGQGAKRAYGYTF. CDR3 sequence (DNA): TGTGCCAGCAGGGGCCCGGGACAGGGGGCGAAACGTGCCTATGGCTACACCTTC.

This chain joins TRBV20-1 and TRBJ1-1; D is perhaps TRBD1 (6 bases). The CDR3 loop spans 10 amino acids. CDR1 and CDR2 from the germline V gene are DFQATT and SNEGSKA (reference sequence). V was trimmed by 8 bases and J by 10 bases, leaving 14 bases between them. This CDR3 is CSLRGLRAFF. DNA of the CDR3: TGCAGTCTCCGGGGGCTGAGAGCTTTCTTT.

The J gene is TRBJ1-3, the V gene TRBV21-1. TRBV21-1 is a known pseudogene. The CDR3 is made up of 16 amino acids. The CDR3 nucleotides are TGTGCCAGCAGCCAAGCGGGGATTTTCTCTGGAAACACCATATATTTT. As protein: CASSQAGIFSGNTIYF.

In this sample, this clonotype turned up many times. The chain recombines TRBV12-3 or TRBV12-4 with TRBJ2-1; D is unclear. The V and J ends lost 4 bases and 6 bases respectively, with 13 bases between them. The CDR3 is made up of 14 amino acids. The CDR3 region is CASSSETPPNEQFF. CDR3 DNA: TGTGCCAGCAGTTCGGAGACTCCCCCCAATGAGCAGTTCTTC.

Many counts were recorded for this clonotype. The chain links TRBV5-1 to TRBJ2-2, with D uncertain. CDR1 is SGHRS, CDR2 YFSETQ, per germline. CDR3 size: 15 residues. Trimming took 5 bases from V and 7 from J, leaving 18 bases between them. DNA of the CDR3: TGCGCCAGCAGATCACAGTTACATGATGGCGGGGAGCTGTTTTTT. Amino acids: CASRSQLHDGGELFF.

In its sample, this clonotype was seen a few times. V gene TRBV20-1 combines with J gene TRBJ2-4; 7 bases align to TRBD1. Trimming took 6 bases from V and 1 from J; bases not matched to a gene: 9. In germline, CDR1 is DFQATT, CDR2 SNEGSKA (reference sequence). CDR3 length: 15 residues. CDR3 loop: CSAQNGQEAKNIQYF. CDR3 coding DNA: TGCAGTGCCCAAAACGGACAGGAGGCCAAAAACATTCAGTACTTC.

This chain connects TRBV9 to TRBJ2-3; 7 bases map to TRBD2. The CDR3 runs 17 residues. V trimming: 4 bases; J trimming: 7 bases; junction bases outside the gene matches: 18. The germline gives CDR1 SGDLS, CDR2 YYNGEE. CDR3: CASSPNPLGGSGNTQYF. As DNA, the CDR3 is TGTGCCAGCAGCCCGAACCCCCTGGGCGGGAGTGGGAATACGCAGTATTTT.

The table lists this clonotype with a few counts. The CDR3, as DNA: TGTGCCAGCAGCTCCCCCCTACAGGGATTTAAGCGTGAGACCCAGTACTTC. Its translation: CASSSPLQGFKRETQYF. This chain links TRBV7-9 with TRBJ2-5; D might be TRBD1 (6 bases). The germline gives CDR1 SEHNR, CDR2 FQNEAQ (reference sequence). The CDR3 spans 17 residues. Trimming removed 4 bases at V and 5 bases at J, with 23 bases between.

The V call is TRBV6-1, the J call TRBJ1-6, with D perhaps matching TRBD1 (6 bases). CDR3 size: 15 residues. V was pared by 6 bases and J by 6 bases, with 15 bases between. CDR1 and CDR2 from the germline V gene are MNHNS and SASEGT. The CDR3, as DNA: TGTGCCAGCAGGACAGGCTTCGCATCTAATTCACCCCTCCACTTT. Amino acid sequence: CASRTGFASNSPLHF.

In nucleotides, the CDR3 is TGTGCCAGCAGCATATCCGGGACTAGCGGGAGCCGGAGCTCCTACGAGCAGTACTTC. Its translation: CASSISGTSGSRSSYEQYF. This chain links TRBV11-2 with TRBJ2-7, with 14 positions matching TRBD2. Per germline, CDR1 SGHAT and CDR2 FQNNGV. The ends lost 5 bases at V and 0 bases at J; junction bases unmatched: 12. The CDR3 is made up of 19 amino acids.

The rearrangement uses TRBV27 and TRBJ1-2; a possible D gene is TRBD1 (5 bases). CDR3 length: 14 residues. Germline CDR1 and CDR2: MNHEY and SMNVEV (reference sequence). The ends were cut back, 2 bases at V and 3 bases at J, with 10 bases in the middle. CDR3 sequence reads: CASSLKGPDYGYTF. In DNA, the CDR3 is TGTGCCAGCAGTTTAAAGGGGCCGGACTATGGCTACACCTTC.